The present TCR beta chain was sequenced within a study of cytomegalovirus exposure and HLA in healthy donors. Regarding the study as a whole: The study listed about 150 cytomegalovirus-associated TCR beta chains. Many donors shared some public TCRs, even though most TCR sequences were rare.

This clone has just a few counts. No antigen is known for it. The germline V gene has CDR1 SGHTA and CDR2 FQGNSA. The CDR3 is 14 residues long. Trimming removed 0 bases from V and 4 bases from J, with 10 bases in between. Produced via immunoSEQ multiplex PCR; TCRdb's table is partial and in-frame only. The table lists 95,000 to 150,000 clones, 80% to 90% of them singletons. Sequencing was performed on PBMCs. The origin of this receptor is a woman aged 18-35 years in good health and CMV-seronegative. The rearrangement links TRBV7-2 to TRBJ2-7, with D tentatively TRBD2 (6 bases). CDR3 loop: CASSLARGGYEQYF. The CDR3 nucleotides read TGTGCCAGCAGCTTAGCGCGGGGCGGATACGAGCAGTACTTC.